Sequencing of this T cell receptor (beta chain) was carried out in a study of vaccination and CD4 T cells after COVID-19. As for the study in general: For each participant, vaccination comprised two doses of either the BNT162b2 or the mRNA-1273 vaccine. Following dose two, a median about 71 days (range 14 to 241) passed before post-vaccine samples were taken. Cells were stimulated with overlapping spike peptide pools from SARS-CoV-2, HCoV-NL63, HCoV-OC43 and HCoV-229E. Study-level points and caveats: There was no significant change from approximately 21 to 38 median reactive clonotypes.

Treatment: approximately nine-day PBMC culture with coronavirus spike peptide pools or control peptides (ViraFEST assay). Cultured CD4+ T-cell DNA underwent Oncomine TCR Beta short-read sequencing. TCRdb called the PCR reads again in MiXCR, with one record for every CDR3 protein. Here the sample spans 13,000 or so distinct CDR3 sequences, 60% being singletons. This clonotype was seen a few times. What it recognizes is unknown. CDR1 SNHLY and CDR2 FYNNEI come from the germline V gene. V shed 6 bases and J 5 bases; nucleotides not matched to a gene: 14. This CDR3 has 16 residues. The sequenced material came from CD4+ T cells from blood, cultured in vitro. The chain links TRBV2 to TRBJ2-5; 8 bases match TRBD2. The receptor's source is a human donor who had recovered from COVID-19. CDR3 DNA: TGTGCCAGCAGGGGGGGGCTAGCGGGTATTTTGGAGACCCAGTACTTC. Amino acids: CASRGGLAGILETQYF.